The 32 T cell receptor beta chains below all came from one sample that was sequenced in a study of post-analysis software for immune sequencing data. General observations from the study: In patients, about 5 TRBV segments were more frequent than in controls, with TRBV5-6, TRBV5-1 and TRBV20-1 among them.

No antigen has been identified for these receptors. Unique molecular identifiers featured in each of the TCR beta cDNA libraries. MiXCR, applied by TCRdb to the PCR reads, yields one record per CDR3 protein. The table records 650,000 to 850,000 distinct CDR3 sequences, approximately 44% of them present only once. The specimen was blood. The source is a girl aged 10-17 years with multiple sclerosis.

This clonotype has just a few counts. The chain employs TRBV12-3 or TRBV12-4 and TRBJ1-2; D is ambiguous. V dropped 3 bases and J dropped 8 bases, with 16 bases sitting between them. CDR3 size: 14 residues. CDR3 bases: TGTGCCAGCAGTTTCAACGGATCACCATACGGCTACACCTTC. The encoded protein is CASSFNGSPYGYTF.

Points on this clonotype: The junction departs from germline at one end; a sequencing error may be responsible. The rearrangement links TRBV4-2 to TRBJ2-4; D might be TRBD2 (5 bases). The tail of the sequence fits TRBJ2-5 better, so the J call may be wrong. Germline CDR1 reads LGHNA; CDR2 reads YNFKEQ. CDR3 size: 17 residues. CDR3 nucleotide sequence: TGTGCCAGCAACCAAGAAAGGCGGGTTAGTTCATTTGAGACCCAGTACTTC. It yields the protein CASNQERRVSSFETQYF.

The chain is built from TRBV20-1 and TRBJ2-7; 7 bases fit TRBD2. Germline CDR1 reads DFQATT; CDR2 reads SNEGSKA (reference sequence). With 6 bases clipped from V and 0 bases from J, the junction kept 5 bases outside the gene matches. This CDR3 comprises 13 residues. The CDR3 DNA sequence: TGCAGTGCCCCGGGAGGCCCCTCCTACGAGCAGTACTTC. This encodes CSAPGGPSYEQYF.

This clonotype was seen more than once but under ten times. The V gene is TRBV6-6, the J gene TRBJ1-4; no clear D. There are 16 residues in the CDR3. The V gene lost 5 bases and the J gene lost 4 bases, with 17 bases spanning the gap. Per germline, CDR1 MNHNY and CDR2 SVGAGI (reference sequence). In DNA, the CDR3 is TGTGCCAGCAGTCCCACCACGGGGATGGGTAATGAAAAACTGTTTTTT. Amino acid sequence: CASSPTTGMGNEKLFF.

The chain is built from TRBV7-8 and TRBJ1-6; no clear D. V lost 1 base, J lost 10 bases, and 11 bases lay in between. The germline gives CDR1 SGHVS, CDR2 FQNEAQ. The CDR3 runs to 14 residues. The chain's CDR3 is CASSLEALGSPLHF. The CDR3 bases are TGTGCCAGCAGCTTAGAGGCCCTAGGATCACCCCTCCACTTT. The whole variable domain, remainder taken from reference TRBV7-8 and TRBJ1-6, is GAGVSQSPRYKVAKRGQDVALRCDPISGHVSLFWYQQALGQGPEFLTYFQNEAQLDKSGLPSDRFFAERPEGSVSTLKIQRTQQEDSAVYLCASSLEALGSPLHFGNGTRLTVT.

The chain carries TRBV20-1 and TRBJ1-2; D remains ambiguous. This CDR3 is built from 12 residues. Trimming took 3 bases from V and 3 from J, leaving 8 bases between them. CDR1 is DFQATT, CDR2 SNEGSKA, per germline (reference sequence). CDR3 coding DNA: TGCAGTGCTAGCCCAACCGACTATGGCTACACCTTC. It is translated as CSASPTDYGYTF.

The rearrangement uses TRBV7-3 and TRBJ2-4, with 7 bases that match TRBD2. The tail of the sequence fits TRBJ2-7 better, so the J call may be wrong. In germline, CDR1 is SGHTA, CDR2 FQGTGA. The CDR3 contains 17 residues. The CDR3 reads CASSLTSRREWSDEQYF. The CDR3 nucleotides are TGTGCCAGCAGCTTAACGAGTCGGCGGGAGTGGTCTGACGAGCAGTACTTC.

This clonotype has a handful of counts. The rearrangement links TRBV29-1 to TRBJ1-2; D not certain. The germline V and J ends were trimmed by 6 bases and 5 bases, with 13 bases remaining between them. The germline V gene has CDR1 SQVTM and CDR2 ANQGSEA. There are 12 residues in the CDR3. The CDR3 here is CSVDERKYGYTF. CDR3 nucleotides: TGCAGCGTCGATGAGCGGAAGTATGGCTACACCTTC.

There are a few counts of this clonotype. The V and J genes are TRBV15 and TRBJ2-5, with TRBD1 identical over 7 bases. J was trimmed by 6 bases and V by 0 bases; bases with no gene match: 4. This CDR3 is built from 14 residues. CDR1 LNHNV and CDR2 YYDKDF come from the germline V gene (reference sequence). The CDR3 DNA is TGTGCCACCAGCAGAGATCACAGGGGAAAGACCCAGTACTTC. Amino acid sequence: CATSRDHRGKTQYF.

This clonotype was seen more than once but under ten times. CDR3 residues: CASSLGTSIIQETQYF. The CDR3 DNA reads as TGTGCCAGCAGCTTAGGGACTAGCATTATCCAAGAGACCCAGTACTTC. The V gene is TRBV7-2, the J gene TRBJ2-5, with TRBD2 identical over 8 bases. Trimming removed 1 base from V and 1 base from J; junction bases left unmatched: 5. The CDR3 is 16 amino acids. Germline CDR1 is SGHTA and CDR2 is FQGNSA.

J is TRBJ1-6 and V is TRBV7-9; D remains ambiguous. CDR1 is SEHNR, CDR2 FQNEAQ, per germline (reference sequence). The CDR3 spans 11 residues. Trimming removed 3 bases at V and 14 bases at J, with 8 bases between. This chain's CDR3 is CASSFEDSLHF. The CDR3 DNA reads TGTGCCAGCAGCTTCGAGGATTCCCTCCACTTT.

This clonotype was seen a few times. The rearrangement joins TRBV10-3 to TRBJ1-5, with TRBD1 as a possible D gene (5 bases). V was clipped by 8 bases and J by 0 bases, with 17 bases between them. Germline CDR1 reads ENHRY; CDR2 reads SYGVKD. The CDR3 has 16 amino acids. CDR3 protein: CAISTTGDLSNQPQHF. In DNA form, the CDR3 reads TGTGCCATCTCTACGACGGGGGACCTTAGCAATCAGCCCCAGCATTTT.

This clonotype has only a few counts. J is TRBJ1-1 and V is TRBV10-3; D ambiguous. In germline, CDR1 is ENHRY, CDR2 SYGVKD. Trimming took off 1 base at V and 1 base at J, with 4 bases between the two ends. CDR3 length: 13 residues. This CDR3 is CAISELANTEAFF. The CDR3 DNA sequence: TGTGCCATCAGTGAGTTAGCGAACACTGAAGCTTTCTTT.

This clonotype was counted only a few times. V usage is TRBV24-1 and J usage is TRBJ2-1; TRBD1 matches at 9 bases. V shed 4 bases, J shed 9 bases, and the junction held 12 bases outside the gene matches. The CDR3 totals 16 residues. Germline V gene lookup returns CDR1 KGHDR and CDR2 SFDVKD. CDR3 nucleotides: TGTGCCACCAGTGACCCGGACAGGGGCCACGTTTTTGAGCAGTTCTTC. Protein: CATSDPDRGHVFEQFF.

The V gene is TRBV7-2, the J gene TRBJ2-3; D remains ambiguous. The V and J ends lost 8 bases and 6 bases respectively, with 15 bases between them. Germline assignment: CDR1 SGHTA and CDR2 FQGNSA. The CDR3 spans 13 residues. CDR3 DNA: TGTGCCAGCGGCACACTAATCTCGGATACGCAGTATTTT. Its translation: CASGTLISDTQYF.

This clonotype has at least ten counts. J is TRBJ2-7 and V is TRBV29-1; TRBD2 aligns across 9 bases. Germline CDR1 is SQVTM and CDR2 is ANQGSEA. This CDR3 spans 13 amino acids. The trim removed 4 bases at V and 0 bases at J, leaving 1 base unmatched. The CDR3 sequence is CSVGSGGSYEQYF. CDR3 nucleotides: TGCAGCGTTGGTAGCGGGGGCTCCTACGAGCAGTACTTC.

This chain joins TRBV29-1 and TRBJ2-7, with TRBD2 matching over 9 bases. The CDR3 totals 15 residues. Germline loops: CDR1 SQVTM, CDR2 ANQGSEA. V was pared by 7 bases and J by 1 base, with 11 bases of the junction left unmatched. CDR3 region: CSGEVAGDRSYEQYF. Written as DNA, the CDR3 is TGCAGCGGTGAGGTAGCGGGAGATAGGTCCTACGAGCAGTACTTC.

The V call is TRBV7-8, the J call TRBJ2-3; perhaps D is TRBD1 or TRBD2 (7 bases each). The germline V gene has CDR1 SGHVS and CDR2 FQNEAQ. This CDR3 has 15 amino acids. Deletions cut 5 bases from V and 5 bases from J, with 17 bases between. CDR3 sequence: CASSQGGARKDTQYF. The CDR3 coding sequence is TGTGCCAGCAGCCAGGGGGGGGCACGTAAAGATACGCAGTATTTT.

This clonotype has just a few counts. The chain couples TRBV4-2 to TRBJ2-3, with 14 bases that match TRBD2. With 0 bases clipped from V and 4 bases from J, the junction kept 9 bases outside the gene matches. The CDR3 is 19 amino acids. Per the germline V gene, CDR1 is LGHNA and CDR2 is YNFKEQ. In nucleotides, the CDR3 is TGTGCCAGCAGCCAAGATGAATCACGACTAGCGGGAGGGGCAGATACGCAGTATTTT. Its translation: CASSQDESRLAGGADTQYF.

As concerns this clonotype: This may be a read error, as it is one base from a much larger clone. The chain joins TRBV13 to TRBJ2-7; maybe TRBD1 (5 bases). Germline loops: CDR1 PRHDT, CDR2 FYEKMQ (reference sequence). This CDR3 region has 13 residues. V was shortened by 3 bases and J by 7 bases, with 13 bases between the two germline ends. CDR3 in DNA: TGTGCCAGCAGCTTTTTTAGGGGCGATGAGCAGTACTTC. Amino acid sequence: CASSFFRGDEQYF.

The rearrangement joins TRBV18 to TRBJ2-4; perhaps TRBD1 as D (6 bases). The CDR3 is 16 amino acids. V was shortened by 6 bases and J by 0 bases, with 15 bases between the two germline ends. Germline CDR1 KGHSH, CDR2 LQKENI. The CDR3 DNA reads TGTGCCAGCTCCGGACAGAAAACTTTAGCCAAAAACATTCAGTACTTC. This gives the protein CASSGQKTLAKNIQYF.

The chain combines TRBV29-1 with TRBJ2-1; D gene uncertain. Germline V CDR1 and CDR2: SQVTM, ANQGSEA. This CDR3 comprises 10 residues. V was shortened by 8 bases and J by 3 bases, with 5 bases between the two germline ends. In DNA, the CDR3 is TGCAGCACTTACTACAATGAGCAGTTCTTC. Protein sequence: CSTYYNEQFF.

V gene TRBV25-1 combines with J gene TRBJ2-3; 9 nucleotides match TRBD2. The ends lost 2 bases at V and 5 bases at J; junction bases unmatched: 14. The CDR3 runs to 18 residues. Germline CDR1 is MGHDK and CDR2 is SYGVNS. CDR3 sequence reads: CASSERFVSGSPQDTQYF. In DNA form, the CDR3 reads TGTGCCAGCAGTGAACGCTTCGTTAGCGGGAGTCCACAAGATACGCAGTATTTT.

The chain uses TRBV12-3 or TRBV12-4 and TRBJ2-1, with 8 nucleotides matching TRBD1. The V segment lost 5 bases and the J segment 7 bases; nucleotides outside the gene matches: 13. The CDR3 spans 16 residues. The CDR3 sequence is CASSRTGGFLRNEQFF. The CDR3 DNA reads as TGTGCCAGCAGTAGAACAGGGGGTTTTTTGCGGAATGAGCAGTTCTTC.

This clonotype was observed a handful of times. The V gene is TRBV12-3 or TRBV12-4, the J gene TRBJ2-5, with 7 bases that match TRBD2. The junction had 12 bases not matched to a gene; V was cut back by 3 bases and J by 5 bases. The CDR3 length is 16 residues. The CDR3 is CASSLRLADRAETQYF. CDR3 in DNA: TGTGCCAGCAGTTTGCGCCTAGCGGACCGCGCGGAGACCCAGTACTTC.

This sequence joins TRBV5-1 and TRBJ1-2; 10 bases agree with TRBD1. The CDR3 runs 14 residues. Germline V gene data show CDR1 as SGHRS and CDR2 as YFSETQ. J lost 6 bases, V lost 4 bases, and 6 bases had no gene match. The CDR3 DNA is TGCGCCAGCAGCCTGACAGGGGGCGTACATGGCTACACCTTC. This gives the protein CASSLTGGVHGYTF.

This chain uses TRBV11-2 with TRBJ1-1; the D gene is possibly TRBD1 (5 bases). CDR1 is SGHAT, CDR2 FQNNGV, per germline. With 1 base removed from V and 1 base from J, the gap between germline ends came to 13 bases. The CDR3 has 16 residues. The CDR3 region has the DNA TGTGCCAGCAGCTTAGCGCAGGGAGTGGGGAACACTGAAGCTTTCTTT. Its protein product is CASSLAQGVGNTEAFF. Together with reference TRBV11-2 and TRBJ1-1, the CDR3 gives the full variable domain: EAGVAQSPRYKIIEKRQSVAFWCNPISGHATLYWYQQILGQGPKLLIQFQNNGVVDDSQLPKDRFSAERLKGVDSTLKIQPAKLEDSAVYLCASSLAQGVGNTEAFFGQGTRLTVV.

This clonotype appeared a few times. This chain joins TRBV3-1 and TRBJ2-7; D is possibly TRBD2 (6 bases). Germline V gene sequence: CDR1 LGHDT, CDR2 YNNKEL (reference sequence). This CDR3 is 16 amino acids long. V lost 3 bases, J lost 6 bases, and 21 bases lay in between. CDR3 region: CASSHTAVGEVGEQYF. CDR3 in DNA: TGTGCCAGCAGCCATACGGCTGTAGGGGAGGTAGGCGAGCAGTACTTC.

The gene calls are TRBV15 and TRBJ2-3; D gene ambiguous. This CDR3 has 17 residues. Trimming stripped 3 bases from V and 5 bases from J, with 21 bases between. CDR1 and CDR2 (germline): LNHNV, YYDKDF (reference sequence). The CDR3 DNA reads as TGTGCCACCAGCAGGGAGAACGACGGTATTTTCCTAGATACGCAGTATTTT. This gives the protein CATSRENDGIFLDTQYF.

This chain joins TRBV30 and TRBJ2-1, with 8 bases fitting TRBD2. CDR1 and CDR2 (germline): GTSNPN, SVGIG (reference sequence). This CDR3 spans 15 amino acids. V shed 4 bases and J 7 bases; nucleotides not matched to a gene: 12. The CDR3 is CAWTRTGRGWNEQFF. The CDR3 DNA sequence: TGTGCCTGGACGAGAACCGGGAGGGGATGGAATGAGCAGTTCTTC. The full variable domain, completed using reference TRBV30 and TRBJ2-1, is SQTIHQWPATLVQPVGSPLSLECTVEGTSNPNLYWYRQAAGRGLQLLFYSVGIGQISSEVPQNLSASRPQDRQFILSSKKLLLSDSGFYLCAWTRTGRGWNEQFFGPGTRLTVL.

The rearrangement links TRBV15 to TRBJ2-5; D remains ambiguous. Germline lookup yields CDR1 LNHNV and CDR2 YYDKDF (reference sequence). The ends were cut back, 4 bases at V and 5 bases at J, with 20 bases in the middle. The CDR3 runs to 16 residues. The CDR3 DNA reads as TGTGCCACCAGCACAGACATCGGGTGGAAAGGGGAGACCCAGTACTTC. Translating it yields CATSTDIGWKGETQYF.

The V call is TRBV3-1, the J call TRBJ2-5; 8 bases match TRBD1. The J call may not be correct, given that the DNA end is closer to TRBJ2-7. This CDR3 region has 15 residues. Germline lookup yields CDR1 LGHDT and CDR2 YNNKEL (reference sequence). This chain's CDR3 is CASSQVGTGGHEQYF. DNA for the CDR3: TGTGCCAGCAGCCAAGTAGGAACAGGGGGACACGAGCAGTACTTC.